This T cell receptor beta chain was retrieved from a study of blood T cell repertoires in COVID-19. During active infection, Seattle patients enrolled and were then monitored through disease. The J segment lost 2 bases and the V segment lost 6 bases, leaving 1 base of the junction unmatched. Germline CDR1 and CDR2: SGHTA and FQGTGA. The CDR3 is 13 amino acids. Here immunoSEQ multiplex PCR was the method, and the copy in TCRdb shows in-frame clones only, minus some. The sample lists about 110,000 clones, less than 80% occurring once. In this sample, this clone turned up a few times. The sequence was collected from a man older than 75 with COVID-19, enrolled during active disease. Sequences were obtained from peripheral blood. J is TRBJ1-3 and V is TRBV7-3; TRBD1 aligns across 7 bases. The CDR3 DNA follows: TGTGCCAGCAGTAGGGGGCCTGGAAACACCATATATTTT. This translates into CASSRGPGNTIYF.